The 17 T cell receptor beta chains presented below share a single source sample, sequenced in a study of T cell responses to AZD1222 COVID-19 vaccine. Generated by immunoSEQ multiplex PCR, the TCRdb table keeps only in-frame clones and is missing some. The sample has over 130,000 clones; about 89% are singletons. Sample: peripheral blood, taken 28 days after the second dose of the MenACWY control vaccine. These receptors were obtained from an adult who received the MenACWY meningococcal vaccine as a control.

J is TRBJ2-3 and V is TRBV6-5; D might be TRBD1 (8 bases). The length of the CDR3 is 15 residues. Germline values: CDR1 MNHEY, CDR2 SVGAGI. V dropped 6 bases and J dropped 6 bases, with 19 bases sitting between them. The CDR3 DNA reads TGTGCCAGCAGGGGGGGGACAGGCCATTGGGATACGCAGTATTTT. Protein product: CASRGGTGHWDTQYF.

J is TRBJ2-7 and V is TRBV23-1; 10 bases agree with TRBD1. TRBV23-1 is given ORF status, its function remaining uncertain. The CDR3 is 16 amino acids. The V gene end was trimmed by 3 bases and the J gene end by 7 bases; junction bases not matched to a gene: 12. Written as DNA, the CDR3 is TGCGCCAGCAGTCACACGAGGGACAGGGGCTCCCGAGAGCAGTACTTC. The encoded protein is CASSHTRDRGSREQYF.

V is TRBV10-2 and J is TRBJ1-5; the D gene is possibly TRBD1 (5 bases). The CDR3 is made up of 13 amino acids. Trimming cost V 6 bases and J 4 bases, with 10 bases left between them. Germline lookup yields CDR1 WSHSY and CDR2 SAAADI. The CDR3 nucleotides are TGCGCCAGCAGGAAGACAGAAAATCAGCCCCAGCATTTT. Residues: CASRKTENQPQHF.

The V and J genes are TRBV11-2 and TRBJ2-3, with D maybe TRBD1 (6 bases). This CDR3 comprises 12 residues. Germline V lookup: CDR1 SGHAT, CDR2 FQNNGV. The germline V and J ends were trimmed by 5 bases and 4 bases, with 7 bases remaining between them. The CDR3 is CASSPGADTQYF. CDR3 nucleotide sequence: TGTGCCAGCAGCCCAGGGGCAGATACGCAGTATTTT.

The gene calls are TRBV7-2 and TRBJ2-1, with 11 positions matching TRBD2. Germline lookup yields CDR1 SGHTA and CDR2 FQGNSA. The junction had 9 bases not matched to a gene; V was cut back by 1 base and J by 4 bases. This CDR3 has 18 residues. CDR3 residues: CASSLEGVGTSGYNEQFF. In DNA, the CDR3 is TGTGCCAGCAGCTTAGAGGGAGTTGGGACTAGCGGTTACAATGAGCAGTTCTTC.

The chain combines TRBV6-5 with TRBJ1-2; D remains ambiguous. The length of the CDR3 is 15 residues. V lost 2 bases, J lost 0 bases, and 10 bases lay in between. Per the germline V gene, CDR1 is MNHEY and CDR2 is SVGAGI. Here the CDR3 DNA reads TGTGCCAGCAGTTACCCCGATGAGACTAACTATGGCTACACCTTC. Amino acids: CASSYPDETNYGYTF.

CDR3 protein: CASRPHSGMNTEAFF. Written as DNA, the CDR3 is TGTGCCAGCAGACCCCATTCGGGGATGAACACTGAAGCTTTCTTT. This chain links TRBV28 with TRBJ1-1, with D unclear. Trimming left V 6 bases short and J 0 bases short, with 14 bases between. Germline V gives CDR1 MDHEN, CDR2 SYDVKM. This CDR3 is built from 15 residues.

J is TRBJ1-3 and V is TRBV13, with D maybe TRBD1 (5 bases). Per germline, CDR1 PRHDT and CDR2 FYEKMQ (reference sequence). Deletions cut 5 bases from V and 2 bases from J, with 10 bases between. CDR3 size: 14 residues. CDR3 in amino acids: CASSHQTAGNTIYF. The DNA of the CDR3 is TGTGCCAGCAGCCATCAGACAGCTGGAAACACCATATATTTT.

The chain links TRBV9 to TRBJ2-2, with 11 bases that match TRBD2. The ends lost 0 bases at V and 5 bases at J; junction bases unmatched: 6. The CDR3 sequence is 17 residues long. From germline, CDR1 is SGDLS and CDR2 YYNGEE. The CDR3 reads CASSVGVAGGPTGELFF. As DNA, the CDR3 is TGTGCCAGCAGCGTAGGGGTAGCGGGAGGGCCAACCGGGGAGCTGTTTTTT.

The chain couples TRBV18 to TRBJ2-5; D is unclear. The CDR3 runs to 12 residues. Looked up from germline, CDR1 is KGHSH and CDR2 is LQKENI. Trimming left V 3 bases short and J 5 bases short, with 7 bases between. Written as DNA, the CDR3 is TGTGCCAGCTCACCCACTCTTGAGACCCAGTACTTC. Amino acids: CASSPTLETQYF. Full variable domain (remainder filled in from reference TRBV18 and TRBJ2-5): NAGVMQNPRHLVRRRGQEARLRCSPMKGHSHVYWYRQLPEEGLKFMVYLQKENIIDESGMPKERFSAEFPKEGPSILRIQQVVRGDSAAYFCASSPTLETQYFGPGTRLLVL.

The genes are TRBV12-3 or TRBV12-4 and TRBJ1-4; TRBD1 is a possible D gene (6 bases). The CDR3 is 13 amino acids. V was pared by 6 bases and J by 8 bases, with 13 bases between. The CDR3 spells CASRPQGLEKLFF. The CDR3 DNA reads as TGTGCCAGCAGACCCCAGGGGTTGGAAAAACTGTTTTTT.

This chain connects TRBV15 to TRBJ2-5; 7 nucleotides align to TRBD1. The germline V gene has CDR1 LNHNV and CDR2 YYDKDF (reference sequence). Unmatched junction bases numbered 10, after V lost 3 bases and J lost 3 bases. There are 16 residues in the CDR3. CDR3 sequence reads: CATSRGQTGSEETQYF. The DNA of the CDR3 is TGTGCCACCAGCAGGGGGCAGACAGGGTCCGAAGAGACCCAGTACTTC.

This clone was observed a single time. CDR3 amino acids: CASSPGTEPQHF. CDR3 in DNA: TGTGCCAGCAGTCCAGGGACGGAGCCCCAGCATTTT. This sequence joins TRBV12-3 or TRBV12-4 and TRBJ1-5; possibly TRBD1 for D (5 bases). V was clipped by 5 bases and J by 8 bases, with 10 bases between them. The CDR3 is 12 residues long.

The chain links TRBV2 to TRBJ1-2; 11 positions match TRBD1. The V gene end was trimmed by 1 base and the J gene end by 7 bases; junction bases not matched to a gene: 8. Germline CDR1 is SNHLY and CDR2 is FYNNEI. This CDR3 region has 16 residues. CDR3 coding DNA: TGTGCCAGCAGTGAAGGGTGGACAGGGGGCGAAGCTGGCTACACCTTC. This translates into CASSEGWTGGEAGYTF.

The chain links TRBV14 to TRBJ1-4; D is unclear. The CDR3 length is 14 residues. Germline assignment: CDR1 SGHDN and CDR2 FVKESK. V lost 1 base and J 8 bases, leaving 11 bases between the germline ends. Here the CDR3 DNA reads TGTGCCAGCAGCCAAGTGGGCGAGTGGGAAAAACTGTTTTTT. It yields the protein CASSQVGEWEKLFF.

The gene calls are TRBV4-3 and TRBJ1-2; D not certain. Germline V lookup: CDR1 LGHNA, CDR2 YSLEER. Between the trimmed V and J ends, which lost 0 bases and 2 bases, there was a span of 13 bases. This CDR3 spans 16 amino acids. CDR3 DNA sequence: TGCGCCAGCAGCCAAGAATCTCCGGGCCACAACTATGGCTACACCTTC. Amino acid sequence: CASSQESPGHNYGYTF.

This sequence joins TRBV6-5 and TRBJ2-7, with 9 positions matching TRBD1. The germline V gene encodes CDR1 MNHEY and CDR2 SVGAGI. After removal of 2 bases from V and 5 bases from J, the junction contained 10 bases not matched to a gene. This CDR3 is 16 amino acids long. The CDR3 here is CASSYRQAGQGHEQYF. The CDR3 coding sequence is TGTGCCAGCAGTTACCGGCAGGCGGGACAGGGCCACGAGCAGTACTTC.